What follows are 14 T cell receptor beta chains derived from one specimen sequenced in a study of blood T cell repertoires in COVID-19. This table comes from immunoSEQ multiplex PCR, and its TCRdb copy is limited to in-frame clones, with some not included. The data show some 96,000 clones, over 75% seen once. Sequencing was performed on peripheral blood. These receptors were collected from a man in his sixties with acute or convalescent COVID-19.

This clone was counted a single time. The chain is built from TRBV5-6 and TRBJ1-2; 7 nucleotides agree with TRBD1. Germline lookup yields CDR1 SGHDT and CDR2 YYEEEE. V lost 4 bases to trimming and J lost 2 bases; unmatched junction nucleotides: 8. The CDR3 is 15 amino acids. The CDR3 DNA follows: TGTGCCAGCAGCCCCTTGACAGGGAGGAACTATGGCTACACCTTC. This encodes CASSPLTGRNYGYTF.

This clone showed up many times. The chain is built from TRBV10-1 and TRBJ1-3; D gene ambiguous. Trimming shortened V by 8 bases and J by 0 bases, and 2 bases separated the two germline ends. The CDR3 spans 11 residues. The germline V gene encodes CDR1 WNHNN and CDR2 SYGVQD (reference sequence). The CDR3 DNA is TGCGCCAGCTACTCTGGAAACACCATATATTTT. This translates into CASYSGNTIYF.

CDR3 DNA sequence: TGTGCCAGCAGTGATGCCGGGACGGACAGCTCCTACGAGCAGTACTTC. It is translated as CASSDAGTDSSYEQYF. The chain links TRBV6-1 to TRBJ2-7, with a weak D call TRBD1 (6 bases). Germline values: CDR1 MNHNS, CDR2 SASEGT. The CDR3 has 16 amino acids. Trimming removed 3 bases at V and 0 bases at J, with 15 bases between.

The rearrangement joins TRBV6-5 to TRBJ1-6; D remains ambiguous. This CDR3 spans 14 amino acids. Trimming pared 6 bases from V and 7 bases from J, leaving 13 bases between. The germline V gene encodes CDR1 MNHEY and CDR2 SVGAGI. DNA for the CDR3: TGTGCCAGCAGGGTACGGCCCGGGAATTCACCCCTCCACTTT. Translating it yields CASRVRPGNSPLHF.

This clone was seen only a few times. CDR3 sequence: CASSFSVMGQGISGNTIYF. CDR3 DNA: TGTGCCAGCTCTTTTTCGGTGATGGGACAGGGTATTTCTGGAAACACCATATATTTT. The chain carries TRBV18 and TRBJ1-3, with TRBD1 identical over 9 bases. Germline assignment: CDR1 KGHSH and CDR2 LQKENI. This CDR3 spans 19 amino acids. With V trimmed by 6 bases and J by 1 base, 16 bases remained unmatched.

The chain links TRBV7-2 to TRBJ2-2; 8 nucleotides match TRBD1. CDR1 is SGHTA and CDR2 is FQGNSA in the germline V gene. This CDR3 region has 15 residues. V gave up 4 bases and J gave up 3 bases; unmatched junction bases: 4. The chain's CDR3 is CASSSDREYTGELFF. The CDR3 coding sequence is TGTGCCAGCAGCTCGGACAGGGAATACACCGGGGAGCTGTTTTTT.

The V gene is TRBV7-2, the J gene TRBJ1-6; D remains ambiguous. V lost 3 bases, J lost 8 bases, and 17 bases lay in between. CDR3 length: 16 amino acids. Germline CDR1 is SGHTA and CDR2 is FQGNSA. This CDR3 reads CASSFRFLSSDSPLHF. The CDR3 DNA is TGTGCCAGCAGCTTTCGGTTTCTATCCTCCGATTCACCCCTCCACTTT.

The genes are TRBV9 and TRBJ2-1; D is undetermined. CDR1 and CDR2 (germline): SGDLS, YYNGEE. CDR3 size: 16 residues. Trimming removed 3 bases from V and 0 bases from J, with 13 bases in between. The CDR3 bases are TGTGCCAGCAGCGCACGCTCTTACAGCTCCTACAATGAGCAGTTCTTC. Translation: CASSARSYSSYNEQFF.

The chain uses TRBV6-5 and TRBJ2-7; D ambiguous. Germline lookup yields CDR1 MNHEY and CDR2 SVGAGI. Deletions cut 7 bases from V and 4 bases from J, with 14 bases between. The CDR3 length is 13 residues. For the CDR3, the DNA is TGTGCCAGCACCGTGTCCCGCCTATACGAGCAGTACGTC. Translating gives CASTVSRLYEQYV.

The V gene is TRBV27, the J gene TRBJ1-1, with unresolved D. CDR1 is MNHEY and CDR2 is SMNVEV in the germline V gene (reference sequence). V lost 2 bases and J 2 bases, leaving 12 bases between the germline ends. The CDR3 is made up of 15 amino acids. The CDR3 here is CASSLAWAVNTEAFF. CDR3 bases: TGTGCCAGCAGTTTAGCTTGGGCAGTCAACACTGAAGCTTTCTTT.

This CDR3 reads CASSPQPPTGDQPQHF. The CDR3 DNA sequence: TGTGCCAGCTCACCTCAACCTCCTACGGGGGACCAGCCCCAGCATTTT. This chain uses TRBV18 with TRBJ1-5; TRBD1 might be the D (5 bases). Germline V gene lookup returns CDR1 KGHSH and CDR2 LQKENI. The CDR3 runs 16 residues. Between the trimmed V and J ends, which lost 3 bases and 7 bases, there was a span of 19 bases.

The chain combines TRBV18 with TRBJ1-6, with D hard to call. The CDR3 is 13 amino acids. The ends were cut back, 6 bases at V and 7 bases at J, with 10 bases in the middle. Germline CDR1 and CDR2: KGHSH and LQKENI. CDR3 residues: CASSQSLNSPLHF. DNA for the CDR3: TGTGCCAGCTCCCAAAGCCTAAATTCACCCCTCCACTTT.

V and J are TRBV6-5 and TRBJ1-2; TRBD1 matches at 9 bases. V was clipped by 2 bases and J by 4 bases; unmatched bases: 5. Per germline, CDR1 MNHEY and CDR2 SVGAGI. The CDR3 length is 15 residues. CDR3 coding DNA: TGTGCCAGCAGTTACCGTACAGGGGGCGGCTATGGCTACACCTTC. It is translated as CASSYRTGGGYGYTF.

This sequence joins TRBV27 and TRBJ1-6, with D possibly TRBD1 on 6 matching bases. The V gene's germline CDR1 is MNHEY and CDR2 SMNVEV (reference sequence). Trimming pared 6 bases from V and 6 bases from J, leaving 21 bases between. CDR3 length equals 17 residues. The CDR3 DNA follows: TGTGCCAGCAGCGACAGGATGGGGCAGGGTGGTAATTCACCCCTCCACTTT. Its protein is CASSDRMGQGGNSPLHF.